The 27 T cell receptor beta chains below all came from one sample that was sequenced in a study of shared clonotypes between healthy human individuals. This table comes from immunoSEQ multiplex PCR, and its TCRdb copy is limited to in-frame clones, with some not included. The repertoire consists of about 700,000 clones, with 92% occurring once and the leading ten covering approximately 25%. The naive CD8 fraction comprised CD45RO-negative cells positively selected for CCR7 and excluded terminally differentiated effector memory CD45RA+ cells. The specimen was naive CD8+ T cells sorted from blood. These receptors all stem from a man aged 25-45 years in good health.

On this clone: One end of the junction does not line up with germline, which may come from a read error. The chain has TRBV5-5 and TRBJ1-2; D is uncertain. Germline values: CDR1 SGHKS, CDR2 YYEKEE (reference sequence). The CDR3 is made up of 9 amino acids. The CDR3 DNA reads TGTGCCAGCAGCCAAAAGATGGATTTC. Its translation: CASSQKMDF.

On this clone itself: A read error may produce the germline difference seen at one junction end. DNA for the CDR3: TGTGCCAGCAGTAGAGGCCCCCACTCCCACGAGCAGTACTTC. Residues: CASSRGPHSHEQYF. The V and J genes are TRBV27 and TRBJ2-7; D call uncertain. This CDR3 contains 14 residues. The germline CDR1 and CDR2 sequences are MNHEY and SMNVEV (reference sequence).

This clone has just a few counts. Germline and junction disagree at one end, which may indicate a read error. The chain combines TRBV5-5 with TRBJ2-1; 7 bases agree with TRBD1. Germline values: CDR1 SGHKS, CDR2 YYEKEE (reference sequence). This CDR3 comprises 15 residues. CDR3: CASSLDRASYSEQFF. CDR3 coding DNA: TGTGCCAGCAGCTTAGACAGGGCATCCTACAGTGAGCAGTTCTTC.

The rearrangement links TRBV28 to TRBJ2-2; 7 positions match TRBD1. CDR3 length: 16 residues. CDR1 is MDHEN, CDR2 SYDVKM, per germline. The trim removed 6 bases at V and 0 bases at J, leaving 7 bases unmatched. Here the CDR3 reads CASRTDRETNTGELFF. The CDR3 region has the DNA TGTGCCAGCAGAACTGACAGGGAGACGAACACCGGGGAGCTGTTTTTT.

The chain recombines TRBV7-3 with TRBJ2-1; D perhaps matches TRBD2 (6 bases). The CDR3 sequence is 14 residues long. CDR1 and CDR2 (germline): SGHTA, FQGTGA. V was trimmed by 0 bases and J by 8 bases, leaving 11 bases between them. The CDR3 sequence is CASSLTGGFDEQFF. CDR3 nucleotides: TGTGCCAGCAGCTTAACTGGGGGGTTTGATGAGCAGTTCTTC. Full variable domain (missing parts from reference TRBV7-3 and TRBJ2-1): GAGVSQTPSNKVTEKGKYVELRCDPISGHTALYWYRQSLGQGPEFLIYFQGTGAADDSGLPNDRFFAVRPEGSVSTLKIQRTERGDSAVYLCASSLTGGFDEQFFGPGTRLTVL.

This chain links TRBV11-2 with TRBJ2-3, with D possibly being TRBD2 (6 bases). This CDR3 comprises 17 residues. With 0 bases removed from V and 11 bases from J, the gap between germline ends came to 24 bases. The germline CDR1 and CDR2 sequences are SGHAT and FQNNGV. CDR3 nucleotides: TGTGCCAGCAGCTTAGATCCGGCGGGGTTTGAGTTTTTTGGGCAGTATTTT. Translated, it gives CASSLDPAGFEFFGQYF.

The V and J genes are TRBV7-9 and TRBJ2-7; a possible D gene is TRBD2 (5 bases). CDR1 and CDR2 (germline): SEHNR, FQNEAQ (reference sequence). The CDR3 is 14 amino acids. V was clipped by 4 bases and J by 0 bases, with 10 bases between them. CDR3 coding DNA: TGTGCCAGCAGCTCGACGAGGGACTCCTACGAGCAGTACTTC. This sequence encodes CASSSTRDSYEQYF. Full variable domain (remainder filled in from reference TRBV7-9 and TRBJ2-7): DTGVSQNPRHKITKRGQNVTFRCDPISEHNRLYWYRQTLGQGPEFLTYFQNEAQLEKSRLLSDRFSAERPKGSFSTLEIQRTEQGDSAMYLCASSSTRDSYEQYFGPGTRLTVT.

V usage is TRBV7-2 and J usage is TRBJ2-6; no clear D gene. This CDR3 spans 18 amino acids. V gave up 1 base and J gave up 0 bases, with 13 bases separating them. From germline, CDR1 is SGHTA and CDR2 FQGNSA. CDR3 coding DNA: TGTGCCAGCAGCTTAGTCGCCTATAAAGGCTCTGGGGCCAACGTCCTGACTTTC. This gives the protein CASSLVAYKGSGANVLTF.

The CDR3 reads CASSLELGSETQYF. CDR3 bases: TGTGCCAGCAGCTTGGAGCTGGGTTCAGAGACCCAGTACTTC. The rearrangement links TRBV5-6 to TRBJ2-5; D not resolved. The V gene's germline CDR1 is SGHDT and CDR2 YYEEEE. The CDR3 runs to 14 residues. The V gene lost 0 bases and the J gene lost 4 bases, with 10 bases spanning the gap. Full variable domain (rest looked up from reference TRBV5-6 and TRBJ2-5): DAGVTQSPTHLIKTRGQQVTLRCSPKSGHDTVSWYQQALGQGPQFIFQYYEEEERQRGNFPDRFSGHQFPNYSSELNVNALLLGDSALYLCASSLELGSETQYFGPGTRLLVL.

The chain has TRBV9 and TRBJ2-2; 9 bases are a match to TRBD2. J lost 0 bases, V lost 0 bases, and 3 bases had no gene match. CDR1 SGDLS and CDR2 YYNGEE come from the germline V gene. The CDR3 runs to 17 residues. CDR3 loop: CASSVAREGPNTGELFF. CDR3 in DNA: TGTGCCAGCAGCGTAGCGCGGGAGGGCCCGAACACCGGGGAGCTGTTTTTT.

About this clone itself: A clone one base away is much larger, so this may be a read error. Other nucleotide sequences from this sample produce the same CDR3. V gene TRBV6-1 combines with J gene TRBJ2-1; the D is unclear. Germline assignment: CDR1 MNHNS and CDR2 SASEGT. CDR3 size: 13 residues. V was clipped by 0 bases and J by 2 bases, with 2 bases between them. The CDR3 is CASSEAPYNEQFF. CDR3 in DNA: TGTGCCAGCAGTGAAGCCCCCTACAATGAGCAGTTCTTC.

CDR3 in DNA: TGTGCCAGCAGCACTAGCGGGAGATCATCCTACGAGCAGTACTTC. Translated, it gives CASSTSGRSSYEQYF. The gene calls are TRBV6-6 and TRBJ2-7, with 11 nucleotides matching TRBD2. This CDR3 comprises 15 residues. The V segment lost 6 bases and the J segment 1 base; nucleotides outside the gene matches: 5. From germline, CDR1 is MNHNY and CDR2 SVGAGI (reference sequence).

About this clone: The sample has other DNA sequences that encode this CDR3 too. The V and J genes are TRBV19 and TRBJ2-7; D possibly matches TRBD1 or TRBD2 (5 bases each). CDR3 length equals 11 residues. Germline-derived CDR1 and CDR2 are LNHDA and SQIVND (reference sequence). V shed 1 base and J shed 7 bases, with 5 bases lying between them. CDR3 DNA: TGTGCCAGTAGTATAGGGGGGGAGCAGTACTTC. Its protein is CASSIGGEQYF. Together with reference TRBV19 and TRBJ2-7, the CDR3 gives the full variable domain: DGGITQSPKYLFRKEGQNVTLSCEQNLNHDAMYWYRQDPGQGLRLIYYSQIVNDFQKGDIAEGYSVSREKKESFPLTVTSAQKNPTAFYLCASSIGGEQYFGPGTRLTVT.

The rearrangement joins TRBV7-9 to TRBJ2-1; D remains unclear. The V gene's germline CDR1 is SEHNR and CDR2 FQNEAQ (reference sequence). Trimming cost V 5 bases and J 8 bases, with 16 bases left between them. The CDR3 consists of 14 residues. The CDR3 coding sequence is TGTGCCAGCAGCCATAAACTTACCCACGATGAGCAGTTCTTC. Its protein product is CASSHKLTHDEQFF.

The genes are TRBV4-1 and TRBJ2-2; TRBD2 matches at 9 bases. Germline-derived CDR1 and CDR2 are MGHRA and YSYEKL. The CDR3 consists of 15 residues. The V segment lost 4 bases and the J segment 4 bases; nucleotides outside the gene matches: 4. The CDR3 DNA sequence: TGCGCCAGCAGCCTTCATAGCGGGAGCACCGGGGAGCTGTTTTTT. It translates to CASSLHSGSTGELFF.

In this sample, this clone turned up once. V usage is TRBV6-5 and J usage is TRBJ2-1; TRBD2 agrees at 8 bases. This CDR3 is 16 amino acids long. Germline-derived CDR1 and CDR2 are MNHEY and SVGAGI. V was clipped by 2 bases and J by 2 bases; unmatched bases: 5. The CDR3 sequence is CASSYDGTRTYNEQFF. The CDR3 bases are TGTGCCAGCAGTTACGATGGGACTAGAACCTACAATGAGCAGTTCTTC.

The rearrangement uses TRBV9 and TRBJ1-1; D perhaps matches TRBD1 (5 bases). V shed 2 bases and J shed 5 bases, with 10 bases lying between them. Germline V gene data show CDR1 as SGDLS and CDR2 as YYNGEE. The CDR3 spans 13 residues. The CDR3 region is CASSVSGATEAFF. In DNA form, the CDR3 reads TGTGCCAGCAGCGTTAGCGGGGCGACTGAAGCTTTCTTT. Looking up the rest from reference TRBV9 and TRBJ1-1 gives the full variable domain: DSGVTQTPKHLITATGQRVTLRCSPRSGDLSVYWYQQSLDQGLQFLIQYYNGEERAKGNILERFSAQQFPDLHSELNLSSLELGDSALYFCASSVSGATEAFFGQGTRLTVV.

As to this clone: With only one base between it and a far larger clone, this is likely a read error. The rearrangement joins TRBV5-4 to TRBJ2-7; 11 positions agree with TRBD1. This CDR3 contains 14 residues. Trimming cost V 4 bases and J 3 bases; bases outside gene matches: 3. Germline V CDR1 and CDR2: SGHNT, YYREEE (reference sequence). The CDR3 DNA follows: TGTGCCAGCAGCCACGGGACAGGGGGCTACGAGCAGTACTTC. Its protein is CASSHGTGGYEQYF.

The chain recombines TRBV27 with TRBJ2-7, with TRBD1 matching over 7 bases. The CDR3 runs to 13 residues. Germline V gene data show CDR1 as MNHEY and CDR2 as SMNVEV (reference sequence). After removal of 2 bases from V and 9 bases from J, the junction contained 7 bases not matched to a gene. The CDR3, as DNA: TGTGCCAGCAGTTTAGCAAGGGGGCGCGGGCAGTACTTC. Protein sequence: CASSLARGRGQYF.

The count of this clone is one. The chain uses TRBV30 and TRBJ1-1, with D hard to call. Germline loops: CDR1 GTSNPN, CDR2 SVGIG (reference sequence). The CDR3 contains 13 residues. V was clipped by 4 bases and J by 1 base, with 10 bases between them. The CDR3 spells CAWKGFENTEAFF. CDR3 in DNA: TGTGCCTGGAAAGGGTTTGAGAACACTGAAGCTTTCTTT.

This chain joins TRBV27 and TRBJ2-3; D is unresolved. Trimming removed 5 bases from V and 6 bases from J, with 12 bases in between. CDR1 MNHEY and CDR2 SMNVEV come from the germline V gene (reference sequence). This CDR3 spans 13 amino acids. The CDR3 reads CASSPDYGDTQYF. CDR3 DNA sequence: TGTGCCAGCAGTCCAGATTACGGGGATACGCAGTATTTT.

This chain links TRBV4-1 with TRBJ2-7; no clear D gene. The CDR3 spans 14 residues. V shed 0 bases and J shed 3 bases, with 9 bases lying between them. CDR1 is MGHRA, CDR2 YSYEKL, per germline. The CDR3 DNA reads as TGCGCCAGCAGCCAAGACAGGTGGGGCTACGAGCAGTACTTC. It encodes CASSQDRWGYEQYF.

This clone was observed once. The chain uses TRBV7-8 and TRBJ2-1, with a weak D call TRBD2 (5 bases). The V gene lost 8 bases and the J gene lost 0 bases, with 14 bases spanning the gap. Per the germline V gene, CDR1 is SGHVS and CDR2 is FQNEAQ. This CDR3 has 15 amino acids. The CDR3 loop reads CASAPGESSYNEQFF. The CDR3 nucleotides are TGTGCCAGCGCACCCGGGGAAAGCTCCTACAATGAGCAGTTCTTC.

This CDR3 is CASSVTLRGIINEKLFF. For the CDR3, the DNA is TGTGCCAGCAGCGTAACCCTTCGGGGGATTATCAATGAAAAACTGTTTTTT. The genes are TRBV7-8 and TRBJ1-4; a possible D gene is TRBD1 (5 bases). The V end lost 5 bases, the J end lost 5 bases, and 21 bases lay between the germline ends. The CDR3 is made up of 17 amino acids. Germline assignment: CDR1 SGHVS and CDR2 FQNEAQ.

This clone has a single count. The rearrangement joins TRBV9 to TRBJ2-1; no reliable D call. This CDR3 comprises 12 residues. Germline V gene data show CDR1 as SGDLS and CDR2 as YYNGEE. V gave up 0 bases and J gave up 10 bases, with 8 bases separating them. Here the CDR3 reads CASSVASREQFF. For the CDR3, the DNA is TGTGCCAGCAGCGTAGCCAGCCGGGAGCAGTTCTTC.

The chain uses TRBV27 and TRBJ1-1; 10 bases agree with TRBD1. The J segment lost 4 bases and the V segment lost 3 bases, leaving 5 bases of the junction unmatched. Germline CDR1 is MNHEY and CDR2 is SMNVEV (reference sequence). This CDR3 region has 15 residues. CDR3 coding DNA: TGTGCCAGCAGTTTGACAGGGGGCGCCAGCACTGAAGCTTTCTTT. Translated: CASSLTGGASTEAFF.

This sequence joins TRBV5-8 and TRBJ1-2; D unresolved. Deletions cut 0 bases from V and 5 bases from J, with 11 bases between. CDR1 is SGHTS and CDR2 is YDEGEE in the germline V gene. The CDR3 is 14 residues long. CDR3 sequence (DNA): TGTGCCAGCAGCTTGGAAGGATTATATTATGGCTACACCTTC. Protein: CASSLEGLYYGYTF.